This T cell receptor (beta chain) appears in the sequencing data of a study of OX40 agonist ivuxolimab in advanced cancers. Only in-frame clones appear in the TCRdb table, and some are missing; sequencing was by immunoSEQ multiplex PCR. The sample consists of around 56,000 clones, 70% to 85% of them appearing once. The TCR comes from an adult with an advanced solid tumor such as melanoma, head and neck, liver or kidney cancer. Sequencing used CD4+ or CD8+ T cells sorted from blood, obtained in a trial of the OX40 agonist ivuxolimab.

In DNA form, the CDR3 reads TGTGCCAGCAGCCGGGACGGATCCTACGAGCAGTACTTC. Translating it yields CASSRDGSYEQYF. This rearrangement joins TRBV7-2 to TRBJ2-7; possibly TRBD1 or TRBD2 for D (5 bases each). V shed 5 bases and J shed 1 base, with 9 bases lying between them. The CDR3 runs to 13 residues. Germline lookup yields CDR1 SGHTA and CDR2 FQGNSA.